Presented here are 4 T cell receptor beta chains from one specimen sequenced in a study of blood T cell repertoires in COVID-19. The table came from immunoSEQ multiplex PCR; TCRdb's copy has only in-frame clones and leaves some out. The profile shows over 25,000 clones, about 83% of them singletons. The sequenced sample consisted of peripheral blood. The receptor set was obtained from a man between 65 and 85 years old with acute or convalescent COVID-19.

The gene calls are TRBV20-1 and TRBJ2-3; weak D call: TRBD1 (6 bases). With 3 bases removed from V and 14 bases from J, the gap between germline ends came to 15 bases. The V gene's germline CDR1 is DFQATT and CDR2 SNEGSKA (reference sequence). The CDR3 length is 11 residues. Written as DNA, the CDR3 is TGCAGTGCTAGGGGGGACACCGGGTCGTATTTT. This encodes CSARGDTGSYF.

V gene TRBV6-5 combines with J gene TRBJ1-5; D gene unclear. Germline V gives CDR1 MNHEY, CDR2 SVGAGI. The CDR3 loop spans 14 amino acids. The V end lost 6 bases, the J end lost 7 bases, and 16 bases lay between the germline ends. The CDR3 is CASSLGRSGQPQHF. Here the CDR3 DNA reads TGTGCCAGCAGCCTTGGGAGGAGTGGGCAGCCCCAGCATTTT.

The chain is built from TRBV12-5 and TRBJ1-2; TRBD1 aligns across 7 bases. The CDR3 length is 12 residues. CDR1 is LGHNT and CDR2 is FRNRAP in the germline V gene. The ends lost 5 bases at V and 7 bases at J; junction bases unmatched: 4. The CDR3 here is CASGTGAGGYTF. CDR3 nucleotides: TGTGCTAGTGGTACAGGGGCCGGTGGCTACACCTTC.

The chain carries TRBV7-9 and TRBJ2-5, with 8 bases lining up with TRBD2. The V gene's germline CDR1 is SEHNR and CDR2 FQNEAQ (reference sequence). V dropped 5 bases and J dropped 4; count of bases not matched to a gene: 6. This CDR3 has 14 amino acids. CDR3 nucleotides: TGTGCCAGCAGCCTGTCCCTAGCGGGAGAGACCCAGTACTTC. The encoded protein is CASSLSLAGETQYF.